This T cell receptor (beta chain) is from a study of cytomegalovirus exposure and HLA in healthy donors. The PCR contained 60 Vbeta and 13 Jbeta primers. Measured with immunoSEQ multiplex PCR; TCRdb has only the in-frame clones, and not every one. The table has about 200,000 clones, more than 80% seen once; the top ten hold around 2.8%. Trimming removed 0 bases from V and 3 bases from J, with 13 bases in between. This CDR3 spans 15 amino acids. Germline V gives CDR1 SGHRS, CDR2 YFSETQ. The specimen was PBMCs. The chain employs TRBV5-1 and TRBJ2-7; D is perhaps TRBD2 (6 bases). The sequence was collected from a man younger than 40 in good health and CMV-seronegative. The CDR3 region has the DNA TGCGCCAGCAGCTTGGGGCCGGGACTTGGCTACGAGCAGTACTTC. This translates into CASSLGPGLGYEQYF.